Listed below are T cell receptor beta chains from one sample, sequenced in a study of T cells after yellow fever vaccination. One entry per CDR3 protein, called by TCRdb with MiXCR from the 5' RACE reads. Here the sample spans around 140,000 distinct CDR3 sequences, approximately 6.6% being singletons. This specimen consisted of CD4+ T cells sorted from PBMCs, obtained 10 days after the yellow fever booster vaccination. Source of these receptors: a man aged 25-40 years who received the YFV17D yellow fever vaccine. The CDR3 runs from the conserved cysteine through the conserved F or W. Fields, in order: J gene, clone size, V gene, D gene, CDR3 DNA, CDR3 protein. The D gene is left open where the match is weak. Some rows mark clone size as missing; the rest say once, few, many or name a class of expanded clone.

>TRBJ2-4|many|TRBV29-1|TRBD1
TGCAGCGTTGGCCAGGGACAGAACGGTAACATTCAGTACTTC
CSVGQGQNGNIQYF
>TRBJ2-1|-|TRBV7-2|-
TGTGCCAGCAGAACCCCAGGTTGGGATGAGCAGTTCTTC
CASRTPGWDEQFF
>TRBJ2-5|few|TRBV29-1|-
TGCAGCGCCCTAAGGTGGTCGGGGCAAGAGACCCAGTACTTC
CSALRWSGQETQYF
>TRBJ2-1|many|TRBV7-9|-
TGTGCCAGCAAGGAGGCGGAGACATGGGGCAATGAGCAGTTCTTC
CASKEAETWGNEQFF
>TRBJ2-2|many|TRBV5-1|TRBD2
TGCGCCAGCAGCTTGAGCGGGACCAACACCGGGGAGCTGTTTTTT
CASSLSGTNTGELFF
>TRBJ2-3|many|TRBV24-1|-
TGTGCCACCAGTGAGAACGACAGAGGACCAGATACGCAGTATTTT
CATSENDRGPDTQYF
>TRBJ1-6|-|TRBV5-1|-
TGCGCCAGCAGCTTTGAAATTTCCTATAATTCACCCCTCCACTTT
CASSFEISYNSPLHF
>TRBJ2-7|many|TRBV21-1|-
TGTGCCAGCAGCACCTTACGACAGGAAGGAAAGGGCCTCAGCTCCTACGAGCAGTACTTC
CASSTLRQEGKGLSSYEQYF
>TRBJ2-7|few|TRBV20-1|-
TGCAGTGCTGCCCCGAGGTCCGCGGACGAGCAGTACTTC
CSAAPRSADEQYF
>TRBJ2-5|many|TRBV7-2|-
TGTGCCAGCAGCTTAGGGGAGCGAGAGACCCAGTACTTC
CASSLGERETQYF
>TRBJ1-2|many|TRBV20-1|-
TGCAGTGCTAAAACCGGGACGGCTATTTATGGCTACACCTTC
CSAKTGTAIYGYTF
>TRBJ2-6|many|TRBV20-1|-
TGCAGTGCCTCACCGGGGGGGGCCAACGTCCTGACTTTC
CSASPGGANVLTF
>TRBJ1-1|few|TRBV20-1|-
TGCAGTGCTAGAGACCACAGGAGCCCGGGGGGGAACACTGAAGCTTTCTTT
CSARDHRSPGGNTEAFF
>TRBJ2-1|many|TRBV7-2|-
TGTGCCAGCAGCTTGCGCCTAAGGGGGAATGAGCAGTTCTTC
CASSLRLRGNEQFF
>TRBJ2-7|many|TRBV20-1|-
TGCAGTGCTAGGACTCCCTACGAGCAGTACTTC
CSARTPYEQYF
>TRBJ2-7|many|TRBV29-1|-
TGCAGCGTTGAGATGGAACACTACGAGCAGTACTTC
CSVEMEHYEQYF
>TRBJ2-7|many|TRBV28|-
TGTGCCAGCACGCGAGTGGCCGAGCAGTACTTC
CASTRVAEQYF
>TRBJ2-1|-|TRBV5-6|TRBD2
TGTGCCAGCAGCTTTGAAGGTCTTTGGGGGAGGGCCGGCAATGAGCAGTTCTTC
CASSFEGLWGRAGNEQFF
>TRBJ2-1|many|TRBV5-1|-
TGCGCCAGCAGCATACCGGGACCTAACAATGAGCAGTTCTTC
CASSIPGPNNEQFF
>TRBJ1-2|many|TRBV28|TRBD1
TGTGCCAGCACCGGAGGACAGGGTTATTTCTATGGCTACACCTTC
CASTGGQGYFYGYTF
>TRBJ2-3|many|TRBV10-2|-
TGCGCCAGCAGTGAGATAGATACGCAGTATTTT
CASSEIDTQYF
>TRBJ2-3|many|TRBV5-6|TRBD1
TGTGCCAGCAGCTTGTTGGACAGGGCCACAGATACGCAGTATTTT
CASSLLDRATDTQYF
>TRBJ2-1|many|TRBV7-8|TRBD2
TGTGCCAGCAGCTTAGGGGCTAGCGGTCCCTACAATGAGCAGTTCTTC
CASSLGASGPYNEQFF
>TRBJ1-1|many|TRBV7-2|TRBD1
TGTGCCAGCAGAACAACCTCGACAGGGTTAAACACTGAAGCTTTCTTT
CASRTTSTGLNTEAFF
>TRBJ2-7|many|TRBV5-1|TRBD1
TGCGCCAGCAGCTCCCGGGACAGCGTCTACGAGCAGTACTTC
CASSSRDSVYEQYF
>TRBJ2-5|few|TRBV19|-
TGTGCCAGTAGTATGCGGCAGGAGCCCACGGCCCAGTACTTC
CASSMRQEPTAQYF
>TRBJ1-4|few|TRBV20-1|TRBD1
TGCAGTGCCCGGCGGGACAGAAATGAAAAACTGTTTTTT
CSARRDRNEKLFF
>TRBJ1-2|many|TRBV20-1|-
TGCAGTGCCCTCCCGGGACAATATGGCTACACCTTC
CSALPGQYGYTF
>TRBJ2-4|many|TRBV23-1|-
TGCGCCAGCAGTCATGGGCCGACCCTACTAGCCAAAAACATTCAGTACTTC
CASSHGPTLLAKNIQYF
>TRBJ2-5|many|TRBV4-3|-
TGCGCCAGCAGCCAAGACCTGACTGGGAGAGAGACCCAGTACTTC
CASSQDLTGRETQYF
>TRBJ2-1|many|TRBV24-1|-
TGTGCCACCAGTGACCCCACCATTAGCGGACTCTACAATGAGCAGTTCTTC
CATSDPTISGLYNEQFF
>TRBJ1-1|many|TRBV12-3/TRBV12-4|-
TGTGCCAGCAGAATGGGGCCAGGTGAAGCTTTCTTT
CASRMGPGEAFF
>TRBJ1-5|many|TRBV7-2|-
TGTGCCAGCAGCTGGCATTATTTGGGTCAGCCCCAGCATTTT
CASSWHYLGQPQHF
>TRBJ2-3|many|TRBV29-1|-
TGCAGCGTTGAAGCCAACACAGATACGCAGTATTTT
CSVEANTDTQYF
>TRBJ1-6|few|TRBV5-1|-
TGCGCCAGCAGCTTAGAAGCCGAGGGGTTTCCCCTCCACTTT
CASSLEAEGFPLHF
>TRBJ2-1|few|TRBV5-1|TRBD2
TGCGCCAGCAGCTTGCAGACTAGCGGGGTCAATGAGCAGTTCTTC
CASSLQTSGVNEQFF
>TRBJ2-3|many|TRBV5-6|-
TGTGCCAGCAGCTTTAAAGGGGCCGGGGCAGATACGCAGTATTTT
CASSFKGAGADTQYF
>TRBJ1-6|many|TRBV9|-
TGTGCCAGCAGCGCCGACCTAGGAGGGGTAGGTTCACCCCTCCACTTT
CASSADLGGVGSPLHF
>TRBJ2-7|-|TRBV19|TRBD1
TGTGCCAGTATCGACCGGGACAGGACAACCTACGAGCAGTACTTC
CASIDRDRTTYEQYF
>TRBJ1-4|few|TRBV6-1|-
TGTGCCAGCAGCCCCGACATAGCTCGTGAAAAACTGTTTTTT
CASSPDIAREKLFF
>TRBJ2-7|many|TRBV20-1|TRBD2
TGCAGTGCTGTAGCGGGAGGGAGCTCCTACGAGCAGTACTTC
CSAVAGGSSYEQYF
>TRBJ2-1|many|TRBV7-9|-
TGTGCCACCACGATCGGGAACACTTTTAACAATGAGCAGTTCTTC
CATTIGNTFNNEQFF
>TRBJ1-2|many|TRBV3-1|-
TGTGCCAGCAGCCTTCGGTCGGGGGCTCATGGCTACACCTTC
CASSLRSGAHGYTF
>TRBJ2-3|-|TRBV13|TRBD2
TGTGCCAGCAGCTTACGGGGAGGGCGTAGCACAGATACGCAGTATTTT
CASSLRGGRSTDTQYF
>TRBJ2-7|many|TRBV5-1|-
TGCGCCAGCAGCACATCCGGGACAACCTACGAGCAGTACTTC
CASSTSGTTYEQYF